This entry lists 8 T cell receptor beta chains sequenced from one sample in a study of early T cells in non-severe SARS-CoV-2 infection. One entry per CDR3 protein results from TCRdb running MiXCR on the 5' RACE reads. The data show some 77,000 distinct CDR3 sequences, about 5% seen once. This specimen consisted of whole blood, obtained at baseline. These receptor sequences come from an adult who was a healthcare worker with PCR-confirmed SARS-CoV-2 infection or an uninfected control (not recorded which).

The chain joins TRBV11-2 to TRBJ1-2; 11 bases agree with TRBD1. V was pared by 3 bases and J by 3 bases, with 9 bases of the junction left unmatched. The CDR3 contains 17 residues. Germline V gene data show CDR1 as SGHAT and CDR2 as FQNNGV. CDR3 amino acids: CASSFSGQGARDYGYTF. CDR3 nucleotide sequence: TGTGCCAGCAGCTTTTCTGGACAGGGGGCGAGAGACTATGGCTACACCTTC.

This clonotype was counted a few times. The V and J genes are TRBV7-2 and TRBJ1-5, with 8 positions matching TRBD1. Germline V gene lookup returns CDR1 SGHTA and CDR2 FQGNSA. This CDR3 spans 16 amino acids. Trimming at V came to 2 bases and at J to 11 bases, leaving 14 bases not matched to a gene. The CDR3 DNA follows: TGTGCCAGCAGCTTATCGTTTGGGACAGGAATACGCTCCCAGCATTTT. This gives the protein CASSLSFGTGIRSQHF. Complete variable domain (other parts from reference TRBV7-2 and TRBJ1-5): GAGVSQSPSNKVTEKGKDVELRCDPISGHTALYWYRQSLGQGLEFLIYFQGNSAPDKSGLPSDRFSAERTGGSVSTLTIQRTQQEDSAVYLCASSLSFGTGIRSQHFGDGTRLSIL.

The table lists this clonotype with a few counts. The rearrangement links TRBV25-1 to TRBJ2-7; TRBD2 matches at 10 bases. The CDR3 runs 18 residues. Trimming at V came to 1 base and at J to 3 bases, leaving 12 bases not matched to a gene. In germline, CDR1 is MGHDK, CDR2 SYGVNS. The CDR3 DNA reads TGTGCCAGCAGTGAATCGAGGACTAGCGGCATACTAATCTACGAGCAGTACTTC. Protein sequence: CASSESRTSGILIYEQYF.

This clonotype was detected ten times or more. V gene TRBV28 combines with J gene TRBJ2-3; D might be TRBD2 (5 bases). Germline assignment: CDR1 MDHEN and CDR2 SYDVKM. Trimming pared 4 bases from V and 2 bases from J, leaving 10 bases between. The CDR3 has 14 amino acids. In nucleotides, the CDR3 is TGTGCCAGCAGTTCCCCTAGCAACACAGATACGCAGTATTTT. Protein: CASSSPSNTDTQYF.

The chain combines TRBV5-6 with TRBJ2-6; D not certain. CDR3 length: 18 residues. Germline V CDR1 and CDR2: SGHDT, YYEEEE. The ends were cut back, 2 bases at V and 0 bases at J, with 15 bases in the middle. In DNA form, the CDR3 reads TGTGCCAGCAGCTTTAAATCCGGTTGGTACTCTGGGGCCAACGTCCTGACTTTC. Amino acids: CASSFKSGWYSGANVLTF.

This clonotype was recorded at least ten times. V is TRBV7-2 and J is TRBJ2-3; 7 bases line up with TRBD2. The J segment lost 1 base and the V segment lost 6 bases, leaving 10 bases of the junction unmatched. The CDR3 is made up of 16 amino acids. Germline lookup yields CDR1 SGHTA and CDR2 FQGNSA. Here the CDR3 DNA reads TGTGCCAGCAGTTTTACCCCGGGAGGAGGCACAGATACGCAGTATTTT. Translating it yields CASSFTPGGGTDTQYF. The full variable domain, rest sourced from reference TRBV7-2 and TRBJ2-3, is GAGVSQSPSNKVTEKGKDVELRCDPISGHTALYWYRQSLGQGLEFLIYFQGNSAPDKSGLPSDRFSAERTGGSVSTLTIQRTQQEDSAVYLCASSFTPGGGTDTQYFGPGTRLTVL.

This clonotype showed up just a few times. This chain links TRBV9 with TRBJ1-3, with D possibly TRBD1 on 5 matching bases. V lost 3 bases, J lost 0 bases, and 7 bases lay in between. Germline assignment: CDR1 SGDLS and CDR2 YYNGEE. The CDR3 extends over 14 amino acids. The chain's CDR3 is CASSGGVSGNTIYF. The DNA of the CDR3 is TGTGCCAGCAGCGGAGGGGTCTCTGGAAACACCATATATTTT.

This chain links TRBV7-2 with TRBJ2-7; maybe TRBD2 (5 bases). Looked up from germline, CDR1 is SGHTA and CDR2 is FQGNSA. The V and J ends lost 1 base and 7 bases respectively, with 17 bases between them. The CDR3 has 15 residues. CDR3 DNA sequence: TGTGCCAGCAGCTTAGAAGCGGCCGGAAAGGGTGAGCAGTACTTC. This translates into CASSLEAAGKGEQYF.